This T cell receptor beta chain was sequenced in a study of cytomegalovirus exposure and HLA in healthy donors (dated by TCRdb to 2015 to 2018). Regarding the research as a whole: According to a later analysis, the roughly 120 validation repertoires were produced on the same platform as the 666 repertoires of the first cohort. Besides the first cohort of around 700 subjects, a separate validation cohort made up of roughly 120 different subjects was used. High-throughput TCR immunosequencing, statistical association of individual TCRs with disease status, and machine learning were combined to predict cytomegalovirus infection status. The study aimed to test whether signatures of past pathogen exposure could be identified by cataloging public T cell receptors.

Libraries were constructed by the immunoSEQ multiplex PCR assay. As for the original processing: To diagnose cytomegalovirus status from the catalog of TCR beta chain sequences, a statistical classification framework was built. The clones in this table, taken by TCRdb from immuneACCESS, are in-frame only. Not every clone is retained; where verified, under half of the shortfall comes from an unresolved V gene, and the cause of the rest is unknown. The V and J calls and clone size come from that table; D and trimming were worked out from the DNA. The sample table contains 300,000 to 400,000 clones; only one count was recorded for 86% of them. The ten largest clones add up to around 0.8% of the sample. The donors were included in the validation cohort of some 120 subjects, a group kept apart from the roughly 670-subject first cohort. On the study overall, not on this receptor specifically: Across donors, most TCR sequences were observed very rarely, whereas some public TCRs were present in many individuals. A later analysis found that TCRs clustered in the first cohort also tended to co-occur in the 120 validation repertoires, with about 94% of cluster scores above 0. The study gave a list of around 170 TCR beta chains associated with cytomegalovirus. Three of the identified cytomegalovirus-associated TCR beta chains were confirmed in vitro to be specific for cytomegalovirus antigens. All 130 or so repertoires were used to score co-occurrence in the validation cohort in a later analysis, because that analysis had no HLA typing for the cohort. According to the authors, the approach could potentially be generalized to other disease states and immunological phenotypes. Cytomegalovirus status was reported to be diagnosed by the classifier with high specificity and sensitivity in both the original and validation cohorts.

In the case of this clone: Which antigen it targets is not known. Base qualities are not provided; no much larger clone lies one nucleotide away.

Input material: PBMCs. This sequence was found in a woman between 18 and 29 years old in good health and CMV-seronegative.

The DNA sequence is TGTGCCAGCAGGAAGCGGGAGTTCCTCTCTGGGGCCAACGTCCTGACTTTC. This gives the protein CASRKREFLSGANVLTF. This receptor chain uses TRBV7-3 and TRBJ2-6; 8 central nucleotides agree with TRBD2. The germline V gene gives CDR1 as SGHTA and CDR2 as FQGTGA. The CDR3, from cysteine to phenylalanine, totals 17 residues. Solely the CDR3 DNA is kept, with 51 bases framed from the first base. V trim: 6 bases; J trim: 0 bases; unmatched bases: 7.